A single sample gave rise to the 20 T cell receptor beta chains below, sequenced in a study of T cell responses to AZD1222 COVID-19 vaccine. Assay: immunoSEQ multiplex PCR; the TCRdb copy retains only in-frame clones and omits some. The sample shows about 83,000 clones, roughly 90% of them seen only once. The sample was peripheral blood, taken on day 0 of MenACWY control vaccination. These receptors all come from an adult in good health.

The chain joins TRBV5-6 to TRBJ2-5; TRBD1 might be the D (6 bases). Germline V gives CDR1 SGHDT, CDR2 YYEEEE. The V end lost 0 bases, the J end lost 0 bases, and 9 bases lay between the germline ends. The CDR3 is made up of 15 amino acids. The CDR3 nucleotides are TGTGCCAGCAGCTTGGTACAGGGTCACCAAGAGACCCAGTACTTC. This sequence encodes CASSLVQGHQETQYF.

The chain joins TRBV6-5 to TRBJ2-1; 7 nucleotides align to TRBD1. The CDR3 covers 12 residues. After removal of 2 bases from V and 10 bases from J, the junction contained 2 bases not matched to a gene. Germline lookup yields CDR1 MNHEY and CDR2 SVGAGI. The CDR3, as DNA: TGTGCCAGCAGTTACGGGGGACAGGAGCAGTTCTTC. This sequence encodes CASSYGGQEQFF.

The V gene is TRBV6-6, the J gene TRBJ1-2; possibly TRBD1 for D (6 bases). Per germline, CDR1 MNHNY and CDR2 SVGAGI (reference sequence). The CDR3 runs 14 residues. The germline V and J ends were trimmed by 6 bases and 4 bases, with 15 bases remaining between them. In DNA form, the CDR3 reads TGTGCCAGCAGGGGTCTACAGGGCGGCTATGGCTACACCTTC. It yields the protein CASRGLQGGYGYTF.

The CDR3 DNA reads TGTGCCAGCAGTCTCCGACAGGGTATCATCCACGAGCAGTACTTC. Translating it yields CASSLRQGIIHEQYF. This chain connects TRBV6-6 to TRBJ2-7; 7 bases fit TRBD1. V shed 5 bases and J 5 bases; nucleotides not matched to a gene: 12. CDR3 length equals 15 residues. From germline, CDR1 is MNHNY and CDR2 SVGAGI (reference sequence).

The chain recombines TRBV5-6 with TRBJ1-1, with 11 bases matching TRBD1. Losses at the gene ends were 4 bases for V and 11 bases for J; bases not matched to a gene: 4. The CDR3 has 12 amino acids. CDR1 is SGHDT and CDR2 is YYEEEE in the germline V gene. For the CDR3, the DNA is TGTGCCAGCAGCGTGGACAGGGGGCATGCTTTCTTT. Its translation is CASSVDRGHAFF.

J is TRBJ1-1 and V is TRBV20-1; D gene ambiguous. From germline, CDR1 is DFQATT and CDR2 SNEGSKA (reference sequence). CDR3 length: 10 residues. V was pared by 6 bases and J by 7 bases, with 9 bases between. DNA for the CDR3: TGCAGTGCCCCGCGGGGTGAAGCTTTCTTT. It translates to CSAPRGEAFF.

This chain joins TRBV12-3 or TRBV12-4 and TRBJ1-2, with 7 bases matching TRBD1. The V and J ends lost 5 bases and 8 bases, in that order; junction bases with no gene match: 8. There are 13 residues in the CDR3. Here the CDR3 reads CASSQGDTWGYTF. DNA for the CDR3: TGTGCCAGCAGTCAGGGGGACACTTGGGGCTACACCTTC.

The genes are TRBV6-5 and TRBJ1-2; D ambiguous. V was shortened by 0 bases and J by 4 bases, with 15 bases between the two germline ends. Germline values: CDR1 MNHEY, CDR2 SVGAGI. CDR3 length equals 16 residues. The CDR3 DNA reads as TGTGCCAGCAGTTACTCATCAGAAGGCAACCTCTATGGCTACACCTTC. This gives the protein CASSYSSEGNLYGYTF.

The V call is TRBV27, the J call TRBJ1-4; 9 positions match TRBD1. CDR1 and CDR2 from the germline V gene are MNHEY and SMNVEV (reference sequence). The V segment lost 5 bases and the J segment 4 bases; nucleotides outside the gene matches: 2. The CDR3 length is 14 residues. In DNA form, the CDR3 reads TGTGCCAGCAGTGGGACAGGGATTAATGAAAAACTGTTTTTT. It is translated as CASSGTGINEKLFF.

This chain links TRBV2 with TRBJ1-4; D perhaps matches TRBD1 (5 bases). This CDR3 contains 15 residues. Between the trimmed V and J ends, which lost 6 bases and 5 bases, there was a span of 16 bases. CDR1 and CDR2 (germline): SNHLY, FYNNEI. The DNA of the CDR3 is TGTGCCAGCAGCTCTTGGGACCGTTCGAATGAAAAACTGTTTTTT. Its translation: CASSSWDRSNEKLFF.

The DNA of the CDR3 is TGTGCCAGCAGGGACGGGTTAAACACCGGGGAGCTGTTTTTT. Its translation: CASRDGLNTGELFF. V usage is TRBV6-4 and J usage is TRBJ2-2, with D unresolved. Germline V gives CDR1 MRHNA, CDR2 SNTAGT. This CDR3 has 14 amino acids. V was pared by 6 bases and J by 2 bases, with 10 bases between.

The chain recombines TRBV6-5 with TRBJ1-5; D uncertain. This CDR3 has 13 amino acids. Germline-derived CDR1 and CDR2 are MNHEY and SVGAGI. V was pared by 7 bases and J by 5 bases, with 12 bases between. The CDR3 is CASNGGLHQPQHF. DNA for the CDR3: TGTGCCAGCAATGGTGGGCTACATCAGCCCCAGCATTTT.

The chain employs TRBV2 and TRBJ2-2, with 7 positions matching TRBD1. Unmatched junction bases numbered 3, after V lost 6 bases and J lost 2 bases. The germline V gene has CDR1 SNHLY and CDR2 FYNNEI. This CDR3 contains 14 residues. The CDR3 spells CASSRDRNTGELFF. As DNA, the CDR3 is TGTGCCAGCAGCCGGGACAGAAACACCGGGGAGCTGTTTTTT. Supplemented by reference TRBV2 and TRBJ2-2, the full variable domain reads EPEVTQTPSHQVTQMGQEVILRCVPISNHLYFYWYRQILGQKVEFLVSFYNNEISEKSEIFDDQFSVERPDGSNFTLKIRSTKLEDSAMYFCASSRDRNTGELFFGEGSRLTVL.

The V and J genes are TRBV12-5 and TRBJ1-5, with TRBD1 matching 9 bases. Trimming at V came to 5 bases and at J to 1 base, leaving 18 bases not matched to a gene. Germline CDR1 is LGHNT and CDR2 is FRNRAP. This CDR3 has 20 amino acids. This CDR3 is CASGIYSGQGLPASNQPQHF. The CDR3 DNA follows: TGTGCTAGTGGTATCTATTCGGGACAGGGCCTCCCCGCCAGCAATCAGCCCCAGCATTTT. The whole variable domain, filled in from reference TRBV12-5 and TRBJ1-5, reads DARVTQTPRHKVTEMGQEVTMRCQPILGHNTVFWYRQTMMQGLELLAYFRNRAPLDDSGMPKDRFSAEMPDATLATLKIQPSEPRDSAVYFCASGIYSGQGLPASNQPQHFGDGTRLSIL.

J is TRBJ1-4 and V is TRBV27; D unclear. Germline V CDR1 and CDR2: MNHEY, SMNVEV (reference sequence). Trimming pared 5 bases from V and 0 bases from J, leaving 16 bases between. This CDR3 is built from 17 residues. The DNA of the CDR3 is TGTGCCAGCAGTCCTTATCGTACTTCTTCAACTAATGAAAAACTGTTTTTT. Translation gives CASSPYRTSSTNEKLFF.

The chain recombines TRBV15 with TRBJ2-6; 8 bases line up with TRBD1. The CDR3 covers 15 residues. Germline V CDR1 and CDR2: LNHNV, YYDKDF (reference sequence). Trimming at V came to 6 bases and at J to 2 bases, leaving 3 bases not matched to a gene. CDR3 residues: CATRDRVAGANVLTF. CDR3 DNA sequence: TGTGCCACCAGGGACAGGGTGGCTGGGGCCAACGTCCTGACTTTC.

The chain is built from TRBV3-1 (or the pseudogene TRBV3-2) and TRBJ2-7; D remains ambiguous. The CDR3 is made up of 13 amino acids. With 1 base removed from V and 4 bases from J, the gap between germline ends came to 8 bases. CDR1 and CDR2 (germline): LGHDT, YNNKEL (reference sequence). The CDR3 DNA is TGTGCCAGCAGCCAAGGTGGTGGTTACGAGCAGTACTTC. As protein: CASSQGGGYEQYF.

The V and J genes are TRBV9 and TRBJ2-7; 15 nucleotides align to TRBD2. V shed 2 bases and J 2 bases; nucleotides not matched to a gene: 2. The germline V gene has CDR1 SGDLS and CDR2 YYNGEE. There are 16 residues in the CDR3. Here the CDR3 reads CASSVGLAGGPYEQYF. CDR3 in DNA: TGTGCCAGCAGCGTCGGACTAGCGGGAGGGCCCTACGAGCAGTACTTC.

This chain links TRBV19 with TRBJ2-7; 11 positions match TRBD2. Per germline, CDR1 LNHDA and CDR2 SQIVND (reference sequence). V gave up 3 bases and J gave up 3 bases; unmatched junction bases: 7. This CDR3 is built from 16 residues. The CDR3 loop is CASSIGLAGGFYEQYF. The CDR3 DNA is TGTGCCAGTAGTATCGGATTAGCGGGAGGGTTCTACGAGCAGTACTTC.

This chain links TRBV11-2 with TRBJ2-3, with 7 nucleotides matching TRBD1. Germline V gene lookup returns CDR1 SGHAT and CDR2 FQNNGV. Losses at the gene ends were 1 base for V and 1 base for J; bases not matched to a gene: 8. The CDR3 loop spans 17 amino acids. The CDR3 is CASSLVGGGPRTDTQYF. The CDR3 coding sequence is TGTGCCAGCAGCTTAGTAGGGGGCGGACCTCGCACAGATACGCAGTATTTT.